Listed below are T cell receptor beta chains from one sample, sequenced in a study of monozygotic twins with inflammatory bowel disease. Reanalyzing the 5' RACE reads, TCRdb keeps one entry per CDR3 protein, without DNA. The listing contains about 330,000 distinct CDR3 sequences. Material for sequencing was blood. The receptor set was obtained from a human donor with ulcerative colitis or Crohn's disease, or a healthy co-twin of an affected twin (not recorded which). Each CDR3 is given with its conserved first and last residue.

>TRBV14|TRBJ2-3
CASSQRLGGTDTQYF
>TRBV12-3/TRBV12-4|TRBJ1-1
CASSWDRGITEAFF
>TRBV27|TRBJ2-1
CASSLSTRQGGNEQFF
>TRBV19|TRBJ2-7
CASNSGAEEQYF
>TRBV5-1|TRBJ2-3
CASSLVLTGTYTDTQYF
>TRBV5-1|TRBJ2-4
CASSLQGAKNIQYF
>TRBV19|TRBJ2-3
CASKASGSADTQYF
>TRBV6-5|TRBJ2-7
CASSYPGAPYEQYF
>TRBV10-2|TRBJ2-1
CASSLEVGQFF
>TRBV5-1|TRBJ1-2
CASSFEERGDYGYTF
>TRBV5-1|TRBJ2-2
CASRPGLGGIGELFF
>TRBV6-2/TRBV6-3|TRBJ2-1
CASSLFFGTSRRNEQFF
>TRBV5-6|TRBJ1-1
CASSLLQGAVEAFF
>TRBV29-1|TRBJ1-4
CSVAVGGGRNEKLFF
>TRBV7-2|TRBJ1-2
CASSPRWPQEDYGYTF
>TRBV19|TRBJ1-6
CASSSLTGTNANSPLHF
>TRBV20-1|TRBJ1-2
CSAEHGTGGGYTF
>TRBV24-1|TRBJ1-5
CATSDSPQNQPQHF
>TRBV3-1|TRBJ2-1
CASSQAPTGAYNEQFF
>TRBV6-1|TRBJ1-2
CASSDWALGYTF
>TRBV10-3|TRBJ1-2
CAISAGATNYGYTF
>TRBV29-1|TRBJ2-2
CSAGTSGPNTGELFF
>TRBV5-1|TRBJ2-3
CASSSEGVTDTQYF
>TRBV5-1|TRBJ2-1
CASSYNYRGREASEQFF
>TRBV5-1|TRBJ2-1
CASSFSSNEQFF
>TRBV11-2|TRBJ2-3
CAGSLAITDTQYF
>TRBV10-3|TRBJ1-2
CAISGNRERDYGYTF
>TRBV4-2|TRBJ2-5
CASSQEALAGETQYF